Below, 13 T cell receptor beta chains from the same sample are listed, as sequenced in a study of T cells after yellow fever vaccination. TCRdb reprocessed the 5' RACE reads with MiXCR, giving one entry per CDR3 protein. This table holds approximately 600,000 distinct CDR3 sequences, around an eighth found once. Material: PBMCs, obtained on the day of the yellow fever booster vaccination. Receptor source: a man aged 25-40 years who received the YFV17D yellow fever vaccine.

This clonotype has only a few counts. The CDR3 sequence: CASSYGLSGNTEAFF. CDR3 bases: TGTGCCAGCAGTTATGGGCTATCAGGGAACACTGAAGCTTTCTTT. The rearrangement uses TRBV6-5 and TRBJ1-1; D gene unclear. In germline, CDR1 is MNHEY, CDR2 SVGAGI. The CDR3 sequence is 15 residues long. Trimming stripped 3 bases from V and 1 base from J, with 12 bases between.

This clonotype was seen at least ten times. This rearrangement joins TRBV28 to TRBJ2-7; D may be TRBD2 (6 bases). CDR1 is MDHEN and CDR2 is SYDVKM in the germline V gene. V was shortened by 2 bases and J by 3 bases, with 14 bases between the two germline ends. The CDR3 has 15 residues. This CDR3 reads CASSLVGGIHYEQYF. The CDR3 bases are TGTGCCAGCAGTTTAGTCGGAGGGATACACTACGAGCAGTACTTC.

Only a few counts were recorded for this clonotype. The chain is built from TRBV10-3 and TRBJ2-5; TRBD2 aligns across 7 bases. The V gene's germline CDR1 is ENHRY and CDR2 SYGVKD. This CDR3 spans 16 amino acids. V lost 2 bases to trimming and J lost 2 bases; unmatched junction nucleotides: 8. Here the CDR3 reads CAISEIDERGQETQYF. CDR3 DNA sequence: TGTGCCATCAGTGAGATTGACGAGCGGGGACAAGAGACCCAGTACTTC.

This clonotype was found many times. This chain connects TRBV29-1 to TRBJ1-5; the D is unclear. The germline V gene encodes CDR1 SQVTM and CDR2 ANQGSEA. The CDR3 loop spans 13 amino acids. Trimming took off 4 bases at V and 0 bases at J, with 7 bases between the two ends. CDR3 loop: CSVAEYSNQPQHF. CDR3 in DNA: TGCAGCGTTGCCGAGTATAGCAATCAGCCCCAGCATTTT.

This clonotype has a handful of counts. The chain couples TRBV7-9 to TRBJ2-6; D unclear. The V gene lost 5 bases and the J gene lost 3 bases, with 11 bases spanning the gap. The CDR3 spans 15 residues. Per the germline V gene, CDR1 is SEHNR and CDR2 is FQNEAQ (reference sequence). Here the CDR3 DNA reads TGTGCCAGCAGCCCCCGCGGTGGTGGGGCCAACGTCCTGACTTTC. This codes for CASSPRGGGANVLTF.

The chain recombines TRBV6-5 with TRBJ1-2; 8 bases match TRBD1. Germline V gene lookup returns CDR1 MNHEY and CDR2 SVGAGI. Trimming cost V 0 bases and J 8 bases; bases outside gene matches: 11. This CDR3 is 16 amino acids long. CDR3 loop: CASSYSSGDRGSGYTF. CDR3 in DNA: TGTGCCAGCAGTTACTCGTCCGGAGACAGGGGTTCAGGCTACACCTTC.

The V gene is TRBV27, the J gene TRBJ1-1, with 7 positions matching TRBD1. Germline loops: CDR1 MNHEY, CDR2 SMNVEV (reference sequence). Trimming cost V 6 bases and J 12 bases; bases outside gene matches: 10. The CDR3 extends over 12 amino acids. CDR3: CASRVTGAETFF. CDR3 nucleotides: TGTGCCAGCAGAGTAACAGGGGCAGAAACTTTCTTT.

The chain has TRBV20-1 and TRBJ2-1; D not resolved. Per germline, CDR1 DFQATT and CDR2 SNEGSKA (reference sequence). The CDR3 contains 12 residues. The CDR3 bases are TGCACTCTTTCCAACAACGGCCGCGAGCAGTTCTTC. Encoded protein: CTLSNNGREQFF.

This rearrangement joins TRBV4-3 to TRBJ2-3; 7 nucleotides agree with TRBD2. The CDR3 runs 15 residues. CDR1 LGHNA and CDR2 YSLEER come from the germline V gene. Germline trimming cut 0 bases from V and 11 bases from J; bases unmatched to any gene: 11. The CDR3 loop is CASSQDRGGTIGQYF. For the CDR3, the DNA is TGCGCCAGCAGCCAAGATCGGGGCGGGACTATAGGGCAGTATTTT.

The sample holds a few counts of this clonotype. The chain carries TRBV27 and TRBJ2-3; D call uncertain. V was pared by 7 bases and J by 0 bases, with 17 bases between. Per germline, CDR1 MNHEY and CDR2 SMNVEV (reference sequence). CDR3 length: 16 amino acids. CDR3 sequence reads: CASIPLTFDSTDTQYF. The CDR3 bases are TGTGCCAGCATCCCACTCACATTCGATAGCACAGATACGCAGTATTTT.

This chain connects TRBV7-9 to TRBJ2-3, with 8 bases fitting TRBD1. The CDR3 has 15 residues. Losses at the gene ends were 0 bases for V and 4 bases for J; bases not matched to a gene: 3. In germline, CDR1 is SEHNR, CDR2 FQNEAQ (reference sequence). Written as DNA, the CDR3 is TGTGCCAGCAGCTTAGCCAGGGGGCCCCCAGATACGCAGTATTTT. Translating it yields CASSLARGPPDTQYF.

J is TRBJ2-1 and V is TRBV6-1, with 8 bases aligning to TRBD2. Germline V lookup: CDR1 MNHNS, CDR2 SASEGT. This CDR3 has 17 residues. With 6 bases clipped from V and 9 bases from J, the junction kept 19 bases outside the gene matches. CDR3 bases: TGTGCCAGCAGCCGACCGGGCCTAGCGGGCTCCCTGGGTGAGCAGTTCTTC. Its translation is CASSRPGLAGSLGEQFF.

This chain joins TRBV30 and TRBJ2-5, with D possibly TRBD1 on 5 matching bases. Trimming pared 4 bases from V and 6 bases from J, leaving 9 bases between. This CDR3 has 11 amino acids. Per germline, CDR1 GTSNPN and CDR2 SVGIG (reference sequence). CDR3 region: CAWTRDQTQYF. The CDR3 bases are TGTGCCTGGACCAGGGATCAGACCCAGTACTTC.